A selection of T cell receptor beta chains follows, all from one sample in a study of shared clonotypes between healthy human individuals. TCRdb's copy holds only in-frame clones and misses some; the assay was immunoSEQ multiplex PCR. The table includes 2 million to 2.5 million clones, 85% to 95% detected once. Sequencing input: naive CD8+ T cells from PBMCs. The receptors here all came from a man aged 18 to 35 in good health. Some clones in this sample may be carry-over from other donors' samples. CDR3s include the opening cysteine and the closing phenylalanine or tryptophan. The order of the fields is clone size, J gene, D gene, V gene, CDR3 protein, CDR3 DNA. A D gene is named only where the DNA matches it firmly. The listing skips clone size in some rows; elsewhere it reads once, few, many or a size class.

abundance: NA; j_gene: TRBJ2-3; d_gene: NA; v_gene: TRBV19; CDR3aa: CASSTPQQPESYTQYF; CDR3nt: TGTGCCAGTAGTACCCCCCAGCAACCTGAGTCATATACGCAGTATTTT
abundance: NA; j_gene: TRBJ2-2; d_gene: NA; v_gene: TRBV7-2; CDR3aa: CASSLVRLGATGELFF; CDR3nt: TGTGCCAGCAGCTTAGTAAGGCTGGGGGCGACCGGGGAGCTGTTTTTT
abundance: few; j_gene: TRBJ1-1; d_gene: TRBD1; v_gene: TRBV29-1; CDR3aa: CSVDRTGLGNTEAFF; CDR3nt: TGCAGCGTTGACAGGACAGGGCTCGGGAACACTGAAGCTTTCTTT
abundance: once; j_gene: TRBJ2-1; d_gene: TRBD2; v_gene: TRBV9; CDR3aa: CASSPPSGGRYEQFF; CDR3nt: TGTGCCAGCAGCCCCCCTAGCGGGGGTAGGTATGAGCAGTTCTTC
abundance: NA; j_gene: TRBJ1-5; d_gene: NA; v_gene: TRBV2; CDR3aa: CASSSSGNQPQHF; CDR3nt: TGTGCCAGCAGTTCATCGGGCAATCAGCCCCAGCATTTT
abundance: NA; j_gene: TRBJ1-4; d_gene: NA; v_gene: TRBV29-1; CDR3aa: CSARERLSEKLFF; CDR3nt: TGCAGCGCCAGAGAGAGGTTGAGTGAAAAACTGTTTTTT
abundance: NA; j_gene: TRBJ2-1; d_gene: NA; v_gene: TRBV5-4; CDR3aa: CASSLGVFTVF; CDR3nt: TGTGCCAGCAGCTTGGGCGTCTTCACCGTCTTC
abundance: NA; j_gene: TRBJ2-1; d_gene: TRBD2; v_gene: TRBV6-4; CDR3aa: CAGPPGLDNEQFF; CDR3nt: TGTGCCGGTCCTCCGGGACTAGACAATGAGCAGTTCTTC
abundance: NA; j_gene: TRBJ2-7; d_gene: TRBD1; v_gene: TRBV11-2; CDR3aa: CASSLNPTGGYEQYF; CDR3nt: TGTGCCAGCAGCTTAAACCCGACAGGGGGATACGAGCAGTACTTC
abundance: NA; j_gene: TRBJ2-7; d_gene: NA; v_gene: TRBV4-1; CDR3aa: CASSQILTADFGQYF; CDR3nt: TGCGCCAGCAGCCAAATCTTAACAGCCGACTTCGGGCAGTACTTC
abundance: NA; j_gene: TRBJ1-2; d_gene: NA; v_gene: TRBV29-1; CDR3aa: CSVEEGTGYTF; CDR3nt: TGCAGCGTTGAGGAGGGGACTGGCTACACCTTC
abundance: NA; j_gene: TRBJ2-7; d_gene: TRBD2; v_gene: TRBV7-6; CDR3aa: CASSPTSGSYEQYF; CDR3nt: TGTGCCAGCAGCCCCACTAGCGGGAGTTACGAGCAGTACTTC
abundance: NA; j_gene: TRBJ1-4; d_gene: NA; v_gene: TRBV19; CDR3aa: CASSIDREGLNEKLFF; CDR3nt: TGTGCCAGTAGTATAGATCGGGAAGGCCTTAATGAAAAACTGTTTTTT
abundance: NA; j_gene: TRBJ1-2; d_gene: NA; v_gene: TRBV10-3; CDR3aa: CAISVYLDRKSPYGYTF; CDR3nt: TGTGCCATCAGTGTTTACCTCGACAGGAAGTCGCCCTATGGCTACACCTTC
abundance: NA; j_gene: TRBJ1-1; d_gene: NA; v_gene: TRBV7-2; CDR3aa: CASSQEAVNTEAFF; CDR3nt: TGTGCCAGCAGCCAAGAAGCGGTAAACACTGAAGCTTTCTTT